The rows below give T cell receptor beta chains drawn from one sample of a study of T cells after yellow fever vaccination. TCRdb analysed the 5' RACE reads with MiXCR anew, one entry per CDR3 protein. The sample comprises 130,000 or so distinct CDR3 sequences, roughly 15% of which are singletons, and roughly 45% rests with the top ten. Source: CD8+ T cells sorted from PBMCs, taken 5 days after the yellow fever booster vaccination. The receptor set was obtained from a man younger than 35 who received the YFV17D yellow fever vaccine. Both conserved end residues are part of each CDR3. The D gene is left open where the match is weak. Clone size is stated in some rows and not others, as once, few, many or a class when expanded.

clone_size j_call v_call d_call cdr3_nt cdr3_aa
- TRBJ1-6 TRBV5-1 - TGCGCCAGCAGTCTTAGATTATTGGTGGGAGCGGATTCACCCCTCCACTTT CASSLRLLVGADSPLHF
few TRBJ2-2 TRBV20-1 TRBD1 TGCAGTGTTCCGGACAGGGATAACACCGGGGAGCTGTTTTTT CSVPDRDNTGELFF
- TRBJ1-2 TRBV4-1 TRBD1 TGCGCCAGCAGCCAAATCTCGACAGGGTTCTATGGCTACACCTTC CASSQISTGFYGYTF
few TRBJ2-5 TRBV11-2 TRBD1 TGTGCCAGCAGCTTCCTCGGACAGGGGCTCGAGACCCAGTACTTC CASSFLGQGLETQYF
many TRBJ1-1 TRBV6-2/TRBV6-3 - TGTGCCAGCAGTCTACATGAGAACACTGAAGCTTTCTTT CASSLHENTEAFF
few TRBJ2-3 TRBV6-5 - TGTGCCAGCAGTTCCTTAGCGTCAGATACGCAGTATTTT CASSSLASDTQYF
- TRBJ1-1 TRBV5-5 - TGTGCCAGCAGTATAACTCAGAAGGTGGGAACTGAAGCTTTCTTT CASSITQKVGTEAFF
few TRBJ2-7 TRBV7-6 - TGTGCCAGCAGCCCCACAGGGAACGAGCAGTACTTC CASSPTGNEQYF
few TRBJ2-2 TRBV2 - TGTGCCAGCAGTGATCCTCAGGCCGGGGGCCGGGTCGCCGGGGAGCTGTTTTTT CASSDPQAGGRVAGELFF
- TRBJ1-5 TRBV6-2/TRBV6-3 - TGTGCCAGCAGTTACAGTGGCAAGCAGCATTTT CASSYSGKQHF
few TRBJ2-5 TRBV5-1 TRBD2 TGCGCCAGCAGCCCCAGGACTAGCGGGGGCTCAGGAACCCAGTACTTC CASSPRTSGGSGTQYF
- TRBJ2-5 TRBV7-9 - TGTGCCAGCAGCTTAATCCCGGGTAGCGGACCCCAAGAGACCCAGTACTTC CASSLIPGSGPQETQYF
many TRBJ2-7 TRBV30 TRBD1 TGTGCCTGGAGAAGGACAGGGGCACACGAGCAGTACTTC CAWRRTGAHEQYF
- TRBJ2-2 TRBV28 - TGTGCCAGCCTCTCCCCAGGCAGGGGCACCGGGGAGCTGTTTTTT CASLSPGRGTGELFF
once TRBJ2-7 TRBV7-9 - TGTGCCAGCAGCTTAGGAGGCACGGTCCCCTACGAGCAGTACTTC CASSLGGTVPYEQYF
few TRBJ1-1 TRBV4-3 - TGCGCCAGCAGACGGGACCGGAACACTGAAGCTTTCTTT CASRRDRNTEAFF
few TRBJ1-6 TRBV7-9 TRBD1 TGTGCCAGCAGCTTAGTAGCAGGGGGTGGTAATTCACCCCTCCACTTT CASSLVAGGGNSPLHF
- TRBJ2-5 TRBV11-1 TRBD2 TGTGCCAGCACCTTAGTAGCGGGGGTCCAAGAGACCCAGTACTTC CASTLVAGVQETQYF
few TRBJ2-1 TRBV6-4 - TGTGCCAGCAGTGACTCGCCGCGAATAGGGGGGAACAATGAGCAGTTCTTC CASSDSPRIGGNNEQFF
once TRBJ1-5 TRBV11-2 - TGTGCCAGCAGCTTAGTTTCAGGGAACAATCAGCCCCAGCATTTT CASSLVSGNNQPQHF
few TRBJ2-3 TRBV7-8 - TGTGCCAGCAGCTTTCGCAGGGATCGGACAGATACGCAGTATTTT CASSFRRDRTDTQYF
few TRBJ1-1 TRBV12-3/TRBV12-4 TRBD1 TGTGCCAGCAGTCCAGAGACAGGGATGAACACTGAAGCTTTCTTT CASSPETGMNTEAFF
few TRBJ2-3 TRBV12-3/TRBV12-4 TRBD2 TGTGCCAGCAGTTTAGGGGTCACTAGCGGGTCAACAGATACGCAGTATTTT CASSLGVTSGSTDTQYF
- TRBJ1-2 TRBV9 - TGTGCCAGCAGCGATACTACAGGGATCGATGGCTACACCTTC CASSDTTGIDGYTF
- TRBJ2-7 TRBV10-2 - TGCGCCACCGCCGGGTTCGACGGACCCGTCTCCTACGAGCAGTACTTC CATAGFDGPVSYEQYF
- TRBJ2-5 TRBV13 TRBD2 TGTGCCAGCAGCCCCCTCGGGGGGGGCGGGTACGAGACCCAGTACTTC CASSPLGGGGYETQYF
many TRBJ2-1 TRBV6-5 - TGTGCCAGCAGTTACACGGGCCGGGCGGGGAATGAGCAGTTCTTC CASSYTGRAGNEQFF
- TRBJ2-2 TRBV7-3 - TGTGCCAGCAGCCCTGGGGGTGCCTGGCAGGGGTTTACCGGGGAGCTGTTTTTT CASSPGGAWQGFTGELFF